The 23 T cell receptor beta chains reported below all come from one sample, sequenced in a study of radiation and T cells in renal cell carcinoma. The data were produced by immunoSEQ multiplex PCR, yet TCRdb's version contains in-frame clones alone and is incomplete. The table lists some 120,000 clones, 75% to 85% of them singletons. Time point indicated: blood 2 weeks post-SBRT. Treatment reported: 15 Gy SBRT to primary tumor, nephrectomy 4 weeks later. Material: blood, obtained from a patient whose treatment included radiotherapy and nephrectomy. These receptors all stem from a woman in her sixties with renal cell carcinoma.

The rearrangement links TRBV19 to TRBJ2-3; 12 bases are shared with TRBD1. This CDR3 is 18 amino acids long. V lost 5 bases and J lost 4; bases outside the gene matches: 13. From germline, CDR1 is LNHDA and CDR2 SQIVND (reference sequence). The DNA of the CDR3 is TGTGCCAGTAGTCTTCCTAACCCCGGGACAGGGGGCTCAGATACGCAGTATTTT. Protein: CASSLPNPGTGGSDTQYF. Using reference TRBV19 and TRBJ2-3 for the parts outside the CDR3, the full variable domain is DGGITQSPKYLFRKEGQNVTLSCEQNLNHDAMYWYRQDPGQGLRLIYYSQIVNDFQKGDIAEGYSVSREKKESFPLTVTSAQKNPTAFYLCASSLPNPGTGGSDTQYFGPGTRLTVL.

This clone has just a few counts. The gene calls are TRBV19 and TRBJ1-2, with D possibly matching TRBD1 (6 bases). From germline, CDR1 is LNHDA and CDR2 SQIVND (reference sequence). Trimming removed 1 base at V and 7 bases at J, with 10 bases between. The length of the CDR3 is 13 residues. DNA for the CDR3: TGTGCCAGTAGTATAGCCAGGGGCACTGGCTACACCTTC. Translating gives CASSIARGTGYTF.

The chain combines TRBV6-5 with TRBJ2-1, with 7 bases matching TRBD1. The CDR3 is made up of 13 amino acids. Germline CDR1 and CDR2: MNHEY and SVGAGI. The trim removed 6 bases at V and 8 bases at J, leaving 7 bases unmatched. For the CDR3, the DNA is TGTGCCAGCAGATTGACAGGGTTAGATGAGCAGTTCTTC. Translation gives CASRLTGLDEQFF.

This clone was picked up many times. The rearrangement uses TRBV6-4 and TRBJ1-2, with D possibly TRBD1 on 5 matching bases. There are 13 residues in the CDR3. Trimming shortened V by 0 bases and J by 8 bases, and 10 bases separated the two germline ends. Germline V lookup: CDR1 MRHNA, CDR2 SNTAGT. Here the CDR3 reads CASSDSSGMGYTF. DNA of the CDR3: TGTGCCAGCAGTGACTCGTCAGGGATGGGCTACACCTTC.

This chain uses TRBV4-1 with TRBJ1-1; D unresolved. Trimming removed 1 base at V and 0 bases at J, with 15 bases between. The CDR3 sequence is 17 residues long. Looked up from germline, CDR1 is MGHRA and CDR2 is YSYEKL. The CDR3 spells CASSQVGRARMNTEAFF. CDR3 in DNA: TGCGCCAGCAGCCAAGTCGGAAGGGCCAGAATGAACACTGAAGCTTTCTTT.

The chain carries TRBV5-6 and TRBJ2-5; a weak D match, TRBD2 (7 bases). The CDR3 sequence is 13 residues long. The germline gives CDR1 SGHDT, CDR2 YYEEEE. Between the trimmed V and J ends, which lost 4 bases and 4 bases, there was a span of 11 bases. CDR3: CASSGGGGETQYF. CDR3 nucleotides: TGTGCCAGCAGCGGAGGGGGGGGAGAGACCCAGTACTTC.

CDR3 protein: CASSYFRQAQETQYF. CDR3 DNA sequence: TGCGCCAGCAGCTACTTTAGACAGGCCCAAGAGACCCAGTACTTC. The chain uses TRBV5-1 and TRBJ2-5; possibly TRBD1 for D (6 bases). This CDR3 spans 15 amino acids. The V end lost 3 bases, the J end lost 1 base, and 13 bases lay between the germline ends. The germline V gene encodes CDR1 SGHRS and CDR2 YFSETQ.

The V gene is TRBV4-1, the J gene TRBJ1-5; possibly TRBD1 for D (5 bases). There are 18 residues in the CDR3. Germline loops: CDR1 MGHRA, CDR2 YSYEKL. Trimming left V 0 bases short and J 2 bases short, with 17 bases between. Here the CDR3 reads CASSQDLRPPGRNQPQHF. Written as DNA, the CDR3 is TGCGCCAGCAGCCAAGATTTAAGGCCCCCGGGGCGCAATCAGCCCCAGCATTTT.

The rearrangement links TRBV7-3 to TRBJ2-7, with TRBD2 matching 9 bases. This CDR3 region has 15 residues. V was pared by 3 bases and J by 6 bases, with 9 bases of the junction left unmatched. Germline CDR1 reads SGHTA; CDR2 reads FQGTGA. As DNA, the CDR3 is TGTGCCAGCAGCTTGACCAGGACTAGCGACGCCGAGCAGTACTTC. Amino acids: CASSLTRTSDAEQYF.

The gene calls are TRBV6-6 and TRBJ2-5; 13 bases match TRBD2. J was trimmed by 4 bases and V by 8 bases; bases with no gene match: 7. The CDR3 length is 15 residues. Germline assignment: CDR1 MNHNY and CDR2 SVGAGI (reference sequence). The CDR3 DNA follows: TGTGCCAGCGGGCGGACTAGCGGGGGTGGAGAGACCCAGTACTTC. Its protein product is CASGRTSGGGETQYF.

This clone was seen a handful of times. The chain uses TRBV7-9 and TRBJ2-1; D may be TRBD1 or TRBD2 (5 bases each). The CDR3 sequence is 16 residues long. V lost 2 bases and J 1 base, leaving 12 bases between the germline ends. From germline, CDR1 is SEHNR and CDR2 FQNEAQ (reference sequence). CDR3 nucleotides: TGTGCCAGCAGCTTAATGGGTGGGGGTTCCTACAATGAGCAGTTCTTC. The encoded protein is CASSLMGGGSYNEQFF.

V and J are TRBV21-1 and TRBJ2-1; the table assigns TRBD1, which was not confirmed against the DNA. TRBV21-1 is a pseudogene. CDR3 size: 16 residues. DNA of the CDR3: TGTGCCAGCAGCAATAGCTCTGAACAGGGAAACTGTGAGCAGTTCTTC. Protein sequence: CASSNSSEQGNCEQFF.

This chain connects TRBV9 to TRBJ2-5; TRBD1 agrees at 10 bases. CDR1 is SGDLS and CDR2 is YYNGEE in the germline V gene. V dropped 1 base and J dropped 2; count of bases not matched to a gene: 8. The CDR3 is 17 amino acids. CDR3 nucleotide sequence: TGTGCCAGCAGCGTACGGGACAGGGGATGGGGACAAGAGACCCAGTACTTC. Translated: CASSVRDRGWGQETQYF.

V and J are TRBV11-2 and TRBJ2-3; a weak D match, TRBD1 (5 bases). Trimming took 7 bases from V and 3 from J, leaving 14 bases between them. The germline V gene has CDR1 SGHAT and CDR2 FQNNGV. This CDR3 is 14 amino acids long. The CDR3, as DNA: TGTGCCAGCACCCTAGGCAGGGCGACAGATACGCAGTATTTT. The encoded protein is CASTLGRATDTQYF.

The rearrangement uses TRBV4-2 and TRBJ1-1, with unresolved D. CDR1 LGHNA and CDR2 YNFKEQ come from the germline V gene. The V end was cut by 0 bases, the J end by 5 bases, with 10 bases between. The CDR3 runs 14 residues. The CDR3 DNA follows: TGTGCCAGCAGCCAAGATGCCAGGTGGACTGAAGCTTTCTTT. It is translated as CASSQDARWTEAFF.

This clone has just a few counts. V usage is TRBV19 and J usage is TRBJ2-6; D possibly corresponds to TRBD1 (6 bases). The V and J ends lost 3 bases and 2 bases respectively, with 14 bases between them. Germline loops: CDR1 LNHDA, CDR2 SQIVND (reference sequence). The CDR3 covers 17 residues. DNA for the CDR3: TGTGCCAGTAGTATCGACAGGTTGATCCCTGGGGCCAACGTCCTGACTTTC. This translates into CASSIDRLIPGANVLTF.

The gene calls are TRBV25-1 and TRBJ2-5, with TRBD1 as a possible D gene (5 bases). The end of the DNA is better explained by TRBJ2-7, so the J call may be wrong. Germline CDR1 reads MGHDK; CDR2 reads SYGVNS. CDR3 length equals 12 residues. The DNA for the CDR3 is TGTGCCAGCAGCCAGGGAACACACGAGCAGTACTTC. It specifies CASSQGTHEQYF.

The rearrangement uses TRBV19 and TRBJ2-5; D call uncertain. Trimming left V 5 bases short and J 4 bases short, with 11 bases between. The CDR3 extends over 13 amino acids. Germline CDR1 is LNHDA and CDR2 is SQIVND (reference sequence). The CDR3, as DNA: TGTGCCAGTAGTGCCGGTATTCGAGAGACCCAGTACTTC. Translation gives CASSAGIRETQYF.

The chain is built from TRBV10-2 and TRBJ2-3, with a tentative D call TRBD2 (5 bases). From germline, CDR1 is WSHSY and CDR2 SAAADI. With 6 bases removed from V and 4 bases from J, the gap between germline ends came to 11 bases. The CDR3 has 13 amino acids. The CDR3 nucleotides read TGCGCCAGCAGCCCGACGGGGTCAGATACGCAGTATTTT. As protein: CASSPTGSDTQYF.

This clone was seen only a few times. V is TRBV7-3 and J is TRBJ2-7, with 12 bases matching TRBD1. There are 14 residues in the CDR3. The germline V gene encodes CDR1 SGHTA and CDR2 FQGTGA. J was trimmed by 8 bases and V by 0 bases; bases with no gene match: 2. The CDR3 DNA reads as TGTGCCAGCAGCTTAACGGGACAGGGGGCCCAGCAGTACTTC. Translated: CASSLTGQGAQQYF.

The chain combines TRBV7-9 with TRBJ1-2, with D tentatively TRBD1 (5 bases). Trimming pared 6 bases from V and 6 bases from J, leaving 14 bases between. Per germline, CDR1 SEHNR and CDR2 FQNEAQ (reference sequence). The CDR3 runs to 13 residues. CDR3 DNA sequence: TGTGCCAGCAGTTTTGCAGGGCCTGATGGCTACACCTTC. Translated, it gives CASSFAGPDGYTF.

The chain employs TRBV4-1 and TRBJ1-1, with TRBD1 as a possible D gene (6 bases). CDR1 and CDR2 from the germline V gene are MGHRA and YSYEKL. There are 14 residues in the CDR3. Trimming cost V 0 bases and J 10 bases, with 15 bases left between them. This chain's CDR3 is CASSQERTGRRAFF. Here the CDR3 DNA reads TGCGCCAGCAGCCAAGAACGAACAGGGAGGAGAGCTTTCTTT.

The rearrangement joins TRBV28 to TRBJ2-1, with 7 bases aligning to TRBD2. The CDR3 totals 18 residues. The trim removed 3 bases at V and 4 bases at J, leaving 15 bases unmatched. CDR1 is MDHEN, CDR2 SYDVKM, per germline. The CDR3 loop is CASSLGRYGEGPYNEQFF. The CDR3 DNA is TGTGCCAGCAGTTTGGGGCGATATGGGGAGGGCCCATACAATGAGCAGTTCTTC.